A single TCR beta chain is shown here with its context. Antigen unknown. The PCR made use of 60 Vbeta and 13 Jbeta primers. Method: immunoSEQ multiplex PCR; TCRdb's copy keeps in-frame clones and lacks some. This table holds fewer than 140,000 clones, roughly 80% found once. The data are from a study of cytomegalovirus exposure and HLA in healthy donors. V was shortened by 5 bases and J by 15 bases, with 23 bases between the two germline ends. Germline CDR1 is MDHEN and CDR2 is SYDVKM. The CDR3 sequence is 15 residues long. Whole-study findings and limits: It emerged from a later analysis that several of the most significant clusters appeared to be linked to common viral pathogens. A few chains linked to CMV were shown in vitro to be specific for CMV antigens. Within the data, a cluster of highly shared sequence variants was likely a sequencing artifact. Apparent HLA restriction characterized most CMV-associated TCR beta chains in a later analysis.

The TCR comes from a man aged 50-59 years in good health and CMV-seronegative. V is TRBV28 and J is TRBJ1-6, with D tentatively TRBD1 (5 bases). Sequenced: PBMCs. The CDR3: CASSEPGRGFRVLHF. CDR3 sequence (DNA): TGTGCCAGCAGTGAACCCGGACGGGGGTTCAGGGTCCTCCACTTT.